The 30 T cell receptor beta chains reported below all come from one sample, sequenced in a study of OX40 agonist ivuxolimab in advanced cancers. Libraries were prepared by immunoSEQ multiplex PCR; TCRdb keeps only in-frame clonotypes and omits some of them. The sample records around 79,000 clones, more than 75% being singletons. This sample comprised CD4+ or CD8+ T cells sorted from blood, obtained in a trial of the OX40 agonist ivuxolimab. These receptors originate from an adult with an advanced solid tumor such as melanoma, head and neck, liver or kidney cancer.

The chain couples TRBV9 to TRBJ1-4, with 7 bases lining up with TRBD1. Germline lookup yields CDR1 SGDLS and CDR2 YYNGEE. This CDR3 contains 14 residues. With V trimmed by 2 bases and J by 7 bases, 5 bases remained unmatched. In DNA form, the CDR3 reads TGTGCCAGCAGCGTTTCGACAGGGCCTGAAAAACTGTTTTTT. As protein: CASSVSTGPEKLFF. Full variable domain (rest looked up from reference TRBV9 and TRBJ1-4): DSGVTQTPKHLITATGQRVTLRCSPRSGDLSVYWYQQSLDQGLQFLIQYYNGEERAKGNILERFSAQQFPDLHSELNLSSLELGDSALYFCASSVSTGPEKLFFGSGTQLSVL.

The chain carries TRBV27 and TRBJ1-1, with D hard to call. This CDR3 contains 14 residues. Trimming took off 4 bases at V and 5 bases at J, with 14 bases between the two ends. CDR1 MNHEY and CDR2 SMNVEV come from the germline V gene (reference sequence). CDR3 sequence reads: CASSSPVGGTEAFF. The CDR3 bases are TGTGCCAGCAGTTCCCCGGTGGGTGGGACTGAAGCTTTCTTT.

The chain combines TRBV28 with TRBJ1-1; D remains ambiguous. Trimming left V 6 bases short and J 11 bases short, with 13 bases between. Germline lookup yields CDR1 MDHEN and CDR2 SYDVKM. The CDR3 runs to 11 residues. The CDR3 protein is CASSSPVSAFF. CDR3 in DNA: TGTGCCAGCAGCTCCCCAGTGTCTGCTTTCTTT.

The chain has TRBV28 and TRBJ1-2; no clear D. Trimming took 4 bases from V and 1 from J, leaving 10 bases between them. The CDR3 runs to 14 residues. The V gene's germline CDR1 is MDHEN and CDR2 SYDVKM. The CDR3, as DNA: TGTGCCAGCAGTTCCCCCTCTTATAACTATGGCTACACCTTC. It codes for CASSSPSYNYGYTF.

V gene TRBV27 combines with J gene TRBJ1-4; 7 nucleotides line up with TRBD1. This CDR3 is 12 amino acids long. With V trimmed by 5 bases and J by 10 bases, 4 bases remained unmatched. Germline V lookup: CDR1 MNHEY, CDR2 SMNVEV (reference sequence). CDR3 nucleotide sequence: TGTGCCAGCAGTGCCTGGACAGGAAAACTGTTTTTT. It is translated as CASSAWTGKLFF.

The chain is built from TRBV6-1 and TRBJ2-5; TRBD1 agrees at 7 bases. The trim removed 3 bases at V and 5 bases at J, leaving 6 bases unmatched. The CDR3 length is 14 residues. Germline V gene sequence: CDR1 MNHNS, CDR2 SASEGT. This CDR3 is CASSENRGRETQYF. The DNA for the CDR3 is TGTGCCAGCAGTGAGAACAGGGGACGCGAGACCCAGTACTTC.

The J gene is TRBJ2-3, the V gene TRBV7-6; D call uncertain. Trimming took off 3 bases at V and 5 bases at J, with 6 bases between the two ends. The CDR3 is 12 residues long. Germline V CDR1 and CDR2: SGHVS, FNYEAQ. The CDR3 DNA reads TGTGCCAGCAGCTTCTCAGGAGATACGCAGTATTTT. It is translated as CASSFSGDTQYF. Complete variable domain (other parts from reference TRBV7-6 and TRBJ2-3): GAGVSQSPRYKVTKRGQDVALRCDPISGHVSLYWYRQALGQGPEFLTYFNYEAQQDKSGLPNDRFSAERPEGSISTLTIQRTEQRDSAMYRCASSFSGDTQYFGPGTRLTVL.

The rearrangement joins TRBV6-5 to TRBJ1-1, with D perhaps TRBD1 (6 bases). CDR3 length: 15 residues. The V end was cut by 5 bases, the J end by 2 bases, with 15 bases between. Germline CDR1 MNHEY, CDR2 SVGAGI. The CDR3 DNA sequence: TGTGCCAGCAGTACAGGGTTTGCACAAAACACTGAAGCTTTCTTT. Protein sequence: CASSTGFAQNTEAFF.

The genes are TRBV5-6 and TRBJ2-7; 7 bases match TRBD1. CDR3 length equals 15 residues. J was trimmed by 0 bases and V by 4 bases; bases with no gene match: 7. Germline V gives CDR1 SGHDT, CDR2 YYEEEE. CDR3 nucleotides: TGTGCCAGCAGCAGGCCGGACAGGAGCTCCTACGAGCAGTACTTC. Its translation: CASSRPDRSSYEQYF.

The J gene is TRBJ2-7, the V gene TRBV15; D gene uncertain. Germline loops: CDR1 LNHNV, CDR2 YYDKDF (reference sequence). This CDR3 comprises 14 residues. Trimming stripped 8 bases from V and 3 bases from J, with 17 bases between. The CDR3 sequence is CATGGSRVGYEQYF. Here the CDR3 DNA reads TGTGCCACCGGTGGTTCTCGTGTAGGCTACGAGCAGTACTTC.

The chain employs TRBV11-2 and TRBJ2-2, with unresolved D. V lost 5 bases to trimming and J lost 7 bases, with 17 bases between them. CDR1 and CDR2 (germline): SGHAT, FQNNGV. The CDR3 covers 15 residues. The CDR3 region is CASSPRQSDGGELFF. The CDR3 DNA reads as TGTGCCAGCAGCCCGCGGCAGTCGGATGGCGGGGAGCTGTTTTTT.

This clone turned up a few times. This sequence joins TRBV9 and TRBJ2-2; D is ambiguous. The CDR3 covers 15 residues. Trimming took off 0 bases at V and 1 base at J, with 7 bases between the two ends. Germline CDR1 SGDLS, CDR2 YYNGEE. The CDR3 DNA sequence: TGTGCCAGCAGCGTAGTTGGCCAGAACACCGGGGAGCTGTTTTTT. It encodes CASSVVGQNTGELFF.

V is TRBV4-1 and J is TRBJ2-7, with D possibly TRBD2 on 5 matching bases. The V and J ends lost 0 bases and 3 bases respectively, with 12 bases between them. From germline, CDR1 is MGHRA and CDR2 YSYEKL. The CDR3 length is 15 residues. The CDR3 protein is CASSQDSGKIYEQYF. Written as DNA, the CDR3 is TGCGCCAGCAGCCAAGATTCGGGGAAAATCTACGAGCAGTACTTC.

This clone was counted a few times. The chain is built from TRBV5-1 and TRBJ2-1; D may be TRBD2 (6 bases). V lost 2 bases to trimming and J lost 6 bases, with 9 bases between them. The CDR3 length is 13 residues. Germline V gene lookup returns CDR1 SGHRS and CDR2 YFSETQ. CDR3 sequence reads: CASSFGTLNEQFF. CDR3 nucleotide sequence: TGCGCCAGCAGCTTCGGGACTCTCAATGAGCAGTTCTTC.

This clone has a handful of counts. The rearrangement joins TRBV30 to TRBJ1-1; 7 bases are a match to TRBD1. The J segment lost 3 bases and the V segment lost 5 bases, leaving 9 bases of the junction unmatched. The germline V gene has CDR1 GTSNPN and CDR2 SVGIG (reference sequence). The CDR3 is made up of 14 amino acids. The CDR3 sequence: CAWDRDSWDTEAFF. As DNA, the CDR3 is TGTGCCTGGGACCGGGACAGCTGGGACACTGAAGCTTTCTTT.

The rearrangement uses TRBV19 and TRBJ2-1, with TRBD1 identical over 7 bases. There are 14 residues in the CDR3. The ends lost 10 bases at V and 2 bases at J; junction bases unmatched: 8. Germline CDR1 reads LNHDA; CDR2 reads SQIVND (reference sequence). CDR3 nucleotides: TGTGCCACGAACCGGGACAGAGCCTACAATGAGCAGTTCTTC. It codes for CATNRDRAYNEQFF.

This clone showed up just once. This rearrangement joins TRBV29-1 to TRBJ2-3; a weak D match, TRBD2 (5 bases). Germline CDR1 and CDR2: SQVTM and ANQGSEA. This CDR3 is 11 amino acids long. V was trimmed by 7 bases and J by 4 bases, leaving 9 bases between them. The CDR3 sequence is CSARAADTQYF. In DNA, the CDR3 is TGCAGCGCCAGAGCGGCAGATACGCAGTATTTT.

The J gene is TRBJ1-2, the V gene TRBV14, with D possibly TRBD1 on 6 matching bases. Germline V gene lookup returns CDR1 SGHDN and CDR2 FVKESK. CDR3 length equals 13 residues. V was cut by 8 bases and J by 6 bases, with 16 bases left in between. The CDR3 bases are TGTGCCAGCCCCCCGACAGGCCGGCATGGCTACACCTTC. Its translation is CASPPTGRHGYTF.

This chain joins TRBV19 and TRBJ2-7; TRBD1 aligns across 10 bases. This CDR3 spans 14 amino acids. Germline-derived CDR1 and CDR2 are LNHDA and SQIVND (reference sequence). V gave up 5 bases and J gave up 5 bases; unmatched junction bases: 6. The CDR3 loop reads CASSPRQGADEQYF. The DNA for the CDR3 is TGTGCCAGTAGTCCACGACAGGGGGCAGACGAGCAGTACTTC. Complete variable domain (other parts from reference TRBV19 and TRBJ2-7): DGGITQSPKYLFRKEGQNVTLSCEQNLNHDAMYWYRQDPGQGLRLIYYSQIVNDFQKGDIAEGYSVSREKKESFPLTVTSAQKNPTAFYLCASSPRQGADEQYFGPGTRLTVT.

CDR3 sequence: CAWSVRRGTHEKLFF. CDR3 sequence (DNA): TGTGCCTGGAGTGTACGTAGAGGGACCCATGAAAAACTGTTTTTT. This chain joins TRBV30 and TRBJ1-4; possibly TRBD1 for D (5 bases). The CDR3 is made up of 15 amino acids. With 0 bases removed from V and 6 bases from J, the gap between germline ends came to 14 bases. Germline lookup yields CDR1 GTSNPN and CDR2 SVGIG (reference sequence).

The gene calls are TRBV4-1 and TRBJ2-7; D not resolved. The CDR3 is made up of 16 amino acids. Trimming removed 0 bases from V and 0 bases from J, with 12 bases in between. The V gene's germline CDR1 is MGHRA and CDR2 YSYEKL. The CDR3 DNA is TGCGCCAGCAGCCAAGATCTTCGGTCGCGCTCCTACGAGCAGTACTTC. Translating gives CASSQDLRSRSYEQYF.

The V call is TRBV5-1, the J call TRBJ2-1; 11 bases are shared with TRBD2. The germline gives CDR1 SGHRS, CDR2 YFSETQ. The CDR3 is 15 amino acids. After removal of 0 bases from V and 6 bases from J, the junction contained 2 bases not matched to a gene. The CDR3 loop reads CASSLGLAGGNEQFF. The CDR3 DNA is TGCGCCAGCAGCTTGGGGCTAGCGGGAGGCAATGAGCAGTTCTTC.

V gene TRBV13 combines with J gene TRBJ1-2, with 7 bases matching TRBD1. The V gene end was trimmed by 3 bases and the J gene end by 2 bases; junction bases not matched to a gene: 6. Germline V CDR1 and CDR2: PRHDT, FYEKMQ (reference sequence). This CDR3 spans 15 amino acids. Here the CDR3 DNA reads TGTGCCAGCAGCTTGGGACAGACGGGAAACTATGGCTACACCTTC. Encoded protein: CASSLGQTGNYGYTF.

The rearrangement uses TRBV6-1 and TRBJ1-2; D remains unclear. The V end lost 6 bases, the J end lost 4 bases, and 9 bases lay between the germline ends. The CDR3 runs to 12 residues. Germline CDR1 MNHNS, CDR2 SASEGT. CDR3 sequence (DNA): TGTGCCAGCAGGTCCGCTATCTATGGCTACACCTTC. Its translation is CASRSAIYGYTF.

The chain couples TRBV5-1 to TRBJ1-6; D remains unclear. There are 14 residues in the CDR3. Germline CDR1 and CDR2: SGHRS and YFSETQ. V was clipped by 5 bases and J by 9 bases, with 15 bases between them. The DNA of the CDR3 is TGCGCCAGCAGTATTGGGGTTGTCGGTTCACCCCTCCACTTT. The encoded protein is CASSIGVVGSPLHF. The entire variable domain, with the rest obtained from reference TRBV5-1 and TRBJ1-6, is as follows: KAGVTQTPRYLIKTRGQQVTLSCSPISGHRSVSWYQQTPGQGLQFLFEYFSETQRNKGNFPGRFSGRQFSNSRSEMNVSTLELGDSALYLCASSIGVVGSPLHFGNGTRLTVT.

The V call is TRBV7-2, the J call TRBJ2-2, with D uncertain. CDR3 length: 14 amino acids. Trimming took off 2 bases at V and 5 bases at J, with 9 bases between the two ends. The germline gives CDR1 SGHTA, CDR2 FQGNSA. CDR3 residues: CASSLKLQTGELFF. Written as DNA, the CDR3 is TGTGCCAGCAGCTTAAAATTACAGACCGGGGAGCTGTTTTTT. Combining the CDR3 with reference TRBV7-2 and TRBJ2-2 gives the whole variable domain GAGVSQSPSNKVTEKGKDVELRCDPISGHTALYWYRQSLGQGLEFLIYFQGNSAPDKSGLPSDRFSAERTGGSVSTLTIQRTQQEDSAVYLCASSLKLQTGELFFGEGSRLTVL.

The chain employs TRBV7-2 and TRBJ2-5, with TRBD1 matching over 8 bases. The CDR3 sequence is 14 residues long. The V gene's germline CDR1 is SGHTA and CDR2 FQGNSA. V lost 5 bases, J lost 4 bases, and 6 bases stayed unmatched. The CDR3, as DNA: TGTGCCAGCAGCCGGCCCGGACAGGGAGAGACCCAGTACTTC. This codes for CASSRPGQGETQYF. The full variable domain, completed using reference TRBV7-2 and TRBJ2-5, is GAGVSQSPSNKVTEKGKDVELRCDPISGHTALYWYRQSLGQGLEFLIYFQGNSAPDKSGLPSDRFSAERTGGSVSTLTIQRTQQEDSAVYLCASSRPGQGETQYFGPGTRLLVL.

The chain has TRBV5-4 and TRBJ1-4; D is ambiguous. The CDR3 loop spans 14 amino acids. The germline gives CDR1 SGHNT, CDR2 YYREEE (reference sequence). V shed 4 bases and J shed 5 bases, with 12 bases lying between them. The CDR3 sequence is CASSLNQGNEKLFF. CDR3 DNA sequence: TGTGCCAGCAGCCTTAACCAAGGGAATGAAAAACTGTTTTTT. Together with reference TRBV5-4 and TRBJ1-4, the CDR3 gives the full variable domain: ETGVTQSPTHLIKTRGQQVTLRCSSQSGHNTVSWYQQALGQGPQFIFQYYREEENGRGNFPPRFSGLQFPNYSSELNVNALELDDSALYLCASSLNQGNEKLFFGSGTQLSVL.

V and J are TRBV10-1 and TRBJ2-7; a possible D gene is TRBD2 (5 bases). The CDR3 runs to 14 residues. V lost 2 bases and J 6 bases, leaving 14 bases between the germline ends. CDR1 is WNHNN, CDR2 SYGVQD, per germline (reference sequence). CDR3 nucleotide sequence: TGCGCCAGCAGTGAGCGAACTAGGACTCGCGAGCAGTACTTC. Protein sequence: CASSERTRTREQYF.

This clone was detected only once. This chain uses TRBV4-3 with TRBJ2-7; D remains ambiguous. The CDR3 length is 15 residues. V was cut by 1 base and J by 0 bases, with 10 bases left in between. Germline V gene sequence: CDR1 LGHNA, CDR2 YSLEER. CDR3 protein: CASSQGTGLSYEQYF. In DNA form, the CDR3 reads TGCGCCAGCAGCCAAGGAACGGGTCTCTCCTACGAGCAGTACTTC.